This T cell receptor beta chain originates from a study of T cells expressing NK-cell markers. Study background: Seven HCMV-seropositive donors and one seronegative donor made up the eight sequenced donors.

Whole-study results and caveats: Topping the CD3+CD56-NKG2C+ fraction as well were these clonotypes, in four donors.

For this clonotype: Its target is unknown.

Germline V CDR1 and CDR2: SGHTA, FQGNSA. CDR3 length equals 14 residues. TCRdb reanalyzed the 5' RACE reads, giving one entry per CDR3 protein sequence and no DNA. Recorded here are 500,000 or so distinct CDR3 sequences; the top ten clones represent less than 4.5%. Sequencing used blood T cells: a sorted CD56 or NKG2C T cell subset, CD4+ or CD8+ T cells, or bulk PBMC T cells (not recorded which). The genes are TRBV7-2 and TRBJ2-5; TCRdb names TRBD1, which stays unverified in the absence of DNA. This receptor was obtained from a man between 18 and 29 years old in good health. CDR3 loop: CASSLGTGLETQYF. Looking up the rest from reference TRBV7-2 and TRBJ2-5 gives the full variable domain: GAGVSQSPSNKVTEKGKDVELRCDPISGHTALYWYRQSLGQGLEFLIYFQGNSAPDKSGLPSDRFSAERTGGSVSTLTIQRTQQEDSAVYLCASSLGTGLETQYFGPGTRLLVL.